This TCR beta chain was recorded in a study of cytomegalovirus exposure and HLA in healthy donors. From germline, CDR1 is LNHNV and CDR2 YYDKDF (reference sequence). V lost 1 base and J lost 0, with 20 bases in between. The CDR3 sequence is 19 residues long. Primers for the PCR totalled 60 Vbeta and 13 Jbeta. In the authors' methods: In a later analysis, some 80 million unique TCR beta chains included roughly 11 million shared by two or more donors. The protocol was immunoSEQ multiplex PCR, while the TCRdb copy is restricted to in-frame clones and leaves out a portion. V, J and clone size derive from that table, while D and trimming were established from the DNA sequence. The sample has 110,000 or so clones, around 86% seen once. General study findings and limits: Among donors in an Asian-associated ancestry cluster, a later analysis reportedly found fewer N-insertions than the roughly 670-donor mean. Researchers left out some V segments, among them TRBV6-2 and TRBV6-3, as indistinguishable.

This clone was seen only once. The antigen remains undetermined. Material for sequencing was PBMCs. The TCR originated in a woman in her 40s in good health and CMV-seronegative. This rearrangement joins TRBV15 to TRBJ2-3; D is undetermined. The CDR3 nucleotides are TGTGCCACCAGCAGAGGAGGATCTTATCCGGGTTATAGCACAGATACGCAGTATTTT. It codes for CATSRGGSYPGYSTDTQYF.